The entry below gives a single TCR beta chain sequence along with its context. Its antigen is unknown. The donors were part of the validation cohort, which consisted of roughly 110 subjects and was separate from the first cohort of 666 subjects. This CDR3 has 17 residues. In germline, CDR1 is MNHNS, CDR2 SASEGT. The V segment lost 2 bases and the J segment 2 bases; nucleotides outside the gene matches: 8. This entry belongs to a study of cytomegalovirus exposure and HLA in healthy donors. Assay: immunoSEQ multiplex PCR; the TCRdb copy retains only in-frame clones and omits some. The profile shows over 120,000 clones, about nine tenths of them singletons. Points from the study as a whole: Investigators reported 164 TCR beta chains as tied to cytomegalovirus.

The gene calls are TRBV6-1 and TRBJ1-5; 8 nucleotides line up with TRBD1. The source of this sequence is a man aged 18 to 35 in good health and CMV-seropositive. Sequencing was performed on PBMCs. The CDR3 is CASSEHGQGGGNQPQHF. The CDR3, as DNA: TGTGCCAGCAGTGAACATGGACAGGGAGGAGGCAATCAGCCCCAGCATTTT.